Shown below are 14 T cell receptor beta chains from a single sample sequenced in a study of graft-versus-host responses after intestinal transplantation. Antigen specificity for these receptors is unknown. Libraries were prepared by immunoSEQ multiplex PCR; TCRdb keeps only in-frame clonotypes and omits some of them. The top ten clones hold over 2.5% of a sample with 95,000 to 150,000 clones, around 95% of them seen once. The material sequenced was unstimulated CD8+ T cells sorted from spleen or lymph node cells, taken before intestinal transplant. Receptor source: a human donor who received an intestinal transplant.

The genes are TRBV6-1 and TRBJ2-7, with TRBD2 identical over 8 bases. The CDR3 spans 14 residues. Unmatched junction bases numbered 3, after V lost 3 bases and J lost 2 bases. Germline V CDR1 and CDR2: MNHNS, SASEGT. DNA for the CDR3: TGTGCCAGCAGTGATAGCGGGATCACCTACGAGCAGTACTTC. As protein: CASSDSGITYEQYF.

Here the CDR3 DNA reads TGTGCCAGCAGTTTCTCCCAAACAGGGACTTATGGCTACACCTTC. The encoded protein is CASSFSQTGTYGYTF. The chain combines TRBV28 with TRBJ1-2; D perhaps matches TRBD1 (6 bases). V lost 3 bases and J 5 bases, leaving 16 bases between the germline ends. There are 15 residues in the CDR3. Germline loops: CDR1 MDHEN, CDR2 SYDVKM.

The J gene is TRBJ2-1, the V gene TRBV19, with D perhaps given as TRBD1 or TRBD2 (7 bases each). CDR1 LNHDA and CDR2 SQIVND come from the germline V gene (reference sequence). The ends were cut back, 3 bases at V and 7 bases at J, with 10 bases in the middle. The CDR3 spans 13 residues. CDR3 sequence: CASSIRGGNEQFF. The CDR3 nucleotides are TGTGCCAGTAGTATCAGGGGGGGTAATGAGCAGTTCTTC.

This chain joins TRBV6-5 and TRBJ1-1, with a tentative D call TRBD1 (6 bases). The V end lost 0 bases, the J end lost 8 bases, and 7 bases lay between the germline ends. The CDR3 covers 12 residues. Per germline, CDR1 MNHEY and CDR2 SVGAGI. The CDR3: CASSYSGGEAFF. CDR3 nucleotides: TGTGCCAGCAGTTACTCCGGGGGCGAAGCTTTCTTT.

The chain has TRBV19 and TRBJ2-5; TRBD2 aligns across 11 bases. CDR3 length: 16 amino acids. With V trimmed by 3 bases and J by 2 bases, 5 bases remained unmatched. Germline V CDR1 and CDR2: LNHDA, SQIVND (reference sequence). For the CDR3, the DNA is TGTGCCAGTAGTATTTGGACTAGCGGGCGACAAGAGACCCAGTACTTC. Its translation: CASSIWTSGRQETQYF.

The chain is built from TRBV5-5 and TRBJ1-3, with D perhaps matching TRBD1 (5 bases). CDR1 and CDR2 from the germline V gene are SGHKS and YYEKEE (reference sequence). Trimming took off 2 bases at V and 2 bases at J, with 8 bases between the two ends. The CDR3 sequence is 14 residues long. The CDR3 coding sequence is TGTGCCAGCAGCTTCGCAGGGCCTGGAAACACCATATATTTT. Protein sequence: CASSFAGPGNTIYF.

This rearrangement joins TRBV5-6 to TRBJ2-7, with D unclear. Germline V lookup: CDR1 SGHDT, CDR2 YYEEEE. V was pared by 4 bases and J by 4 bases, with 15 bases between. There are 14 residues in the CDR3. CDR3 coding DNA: TGTGCCAGCAGCCCCGGCTCGCGTTGGTACGAGCAGTACTTC. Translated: CASSPGSRWYEQYF.

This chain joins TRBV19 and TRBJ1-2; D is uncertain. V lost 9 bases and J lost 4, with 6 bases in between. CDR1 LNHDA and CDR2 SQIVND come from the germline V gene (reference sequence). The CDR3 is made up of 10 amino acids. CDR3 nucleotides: TGTGCCAGCTACTTCTATGGCTACACCTTC. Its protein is CASYFYGYTF.

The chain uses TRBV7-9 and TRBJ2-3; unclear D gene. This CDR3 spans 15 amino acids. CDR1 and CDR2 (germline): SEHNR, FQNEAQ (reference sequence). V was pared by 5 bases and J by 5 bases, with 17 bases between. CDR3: CASSPAPDGRDTQYF. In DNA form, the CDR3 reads TGTGCCAGCAGCCCGGCTCCTGACGGACGAGATACGCAGTATTTT.

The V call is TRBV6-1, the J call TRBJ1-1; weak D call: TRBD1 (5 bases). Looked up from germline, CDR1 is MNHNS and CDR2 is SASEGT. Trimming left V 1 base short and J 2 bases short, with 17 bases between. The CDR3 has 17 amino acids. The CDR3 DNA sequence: TGTGCCAGCAGTGAAGGCGGACACGTGTACCCTAACACTGAAGCTTTCTTT. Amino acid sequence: CASSEGGHVYPNTEAFF.

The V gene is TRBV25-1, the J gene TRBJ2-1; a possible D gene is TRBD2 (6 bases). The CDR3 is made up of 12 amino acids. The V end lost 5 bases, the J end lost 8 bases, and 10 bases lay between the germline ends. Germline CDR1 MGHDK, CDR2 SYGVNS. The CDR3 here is CASSLGSYEQFF. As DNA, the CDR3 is TGTGCCAGCAGTCTCGGGAGCTATGAGCAGTTCTTC.

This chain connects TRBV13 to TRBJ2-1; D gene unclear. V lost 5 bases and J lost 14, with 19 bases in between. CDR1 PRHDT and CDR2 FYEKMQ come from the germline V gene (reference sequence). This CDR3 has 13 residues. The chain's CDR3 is CASSPLIREREFF. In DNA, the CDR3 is TGTGCCAGCAGCCCCCTAATTAGGGAAAGGGAGTTCTTC.

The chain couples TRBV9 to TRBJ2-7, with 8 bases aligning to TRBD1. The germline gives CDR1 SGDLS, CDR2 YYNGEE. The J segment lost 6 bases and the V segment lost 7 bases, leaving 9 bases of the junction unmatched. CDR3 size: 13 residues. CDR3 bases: TGTGCCAGCTCCTCGGACAGGGTCGGCGAGCAGTACTTC. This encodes CASSSDRVGEQYF.

In DNA, the CDR3 is TGTGCCAGCAGCCAATTGACAGGGTCCTACAATGAGCAGTTCTTC. It yields the protein CASSQLTGSYNEQFF. The chain has TRBV14 and TRBJ2-1, with 7 nucleotides matching TRBD1. Germline trimming cut 2 bases from V and 1 base from J; bases unmatched to any gene: 2. This CDR3 has 15 residues. Germline-derived CDR1 and CDR2 are SGHDN and FVKESK.